These 15 T cell receptor beta chains originate from one sample sequenced in a study of T-cell memory formation after mild COVID-19. Each CDR3 protein gets one entry after TCRdb re-called the 5' RACE reads with MiXCR. The sample shows around 90,000 distinct CDR3 sequences, approximately 16% of them seen only once. What was sequenced was PBMCs or a T cell subset sorted from them (not recorded which). Source of these receptors: a man younger than 35 who had mild COVID-19 (a few samples of this study predate the infection). Cell type and time point are not known.

This clonotype has only a few counts. The chain combines TRBV14 with TRBJ1-5; D remains ambiguous. Trimming took 9 bases from V and 4 from J, leaving 22 bases between them. Germline V gives CDR1 SGHDN, CDR2 FVKESK. The CDR3 has 16 amino acids. CDR3 sequence reads: CARLDGPPEENQPQHF. CDR3 bases: TGTGCCAGGTTGGATGGCCCCCCTGAAGAGAATCAGCCCCAGCATTTT.

The V call is TRBV30, the J call TRBJ1-4; 10 bases align to TRBD1. The CDR3 has 15 residues. V was clipped by 2 bases and J by 8 bases; unmatched bases: 8. Germline CDR1 GTSNPN, CDR2 SVGIG (reference sequence). In nucleotides, the CDR3 is TGTGCCTGGAGTTTCGAACCGGGACAGGGGGAAAAACTGTTTTTT. This sequence encodes CAWSFEPGQGEKLFF.

This clonotype has more than one count but fewer than ten. This chain links TRBV27 with TRBJ2-7; D is unresolved. The CDR3 totals 13 residues. With 8 bases removed from V and 1 base from J, the gap between germline ends came to 12 bases. CDR1 is MNHEY and CDR2 is SMNVEV in the germline V gene (reference sequence). The DNA for the CDR3 is TGTGCCAGCGGGTCGGGCGGATCCTACGAGCAGTACGTC. It specifies CASGSGGSYEQYV.

This clonotype appeared a few times. The chain couples TRBV12-3 or TRBV12-4 to TRBJ2-5; 10 bases map to TRBD1. The CDR3 runs to 16 residues. V shed 6 bases, J shed 2 bases, and the junction held 9 bases outside the gene matches. In DNA, the CDR3 is TGTGCCAGCAGCCCCGGGACAGGGGTCTTACAAGAGACCCAGTACTTC. Its protein product is CASSPGTGVLQETQYF.

In its sample, this clonotype was seen many times. The chain uses TRBV23-1 and TRBJ2-2, with 9 bases that match TRBD1. TRBV23-1 is an ORF, and what it does is uncertain. The junction had 3 bases not matched to a gene; V was cut back by 0 bases and J by 4 bases. The CDR3 runs to 16 residues. CDR3 loop: CASSQSGTGTTGELFF. The DNA for the CDR3 is TGCGCCAGCAGTCAATCGGGGACAGGGACCACCGGGGAGCTGTTTTTT.

The V call is TRBV28, the J call TRBJ2-3, with a tentative D call TRBD2 (6 bases). Germline V gene sequence: CDR1 MDHEN, CDR2 SYDVKM. The CDR3 totals 14 residues. V lost 2 bases and J 2 bases, leaving 8 bases between the germline ends. This CDR3 is CASSLTSLTDTQYF. DNA for the CDR3: TGTGCCAGCAGTTTAACTAGCCTCACAGATACGCAGTATTTT.

In its sample, this clonotype was seen a few times. The rearrangement joins TRBV27 to TRBJ2-1, with TRBD1 matching over 7 bases. Looked up from germline, CDR1 is MNHEY and CDR2 is SMNVEV (reference sequence). The CDR3 extends over 16 amino acids. After removal of 5 bases from V and 5 bases from J, the junction contained 12 bases not matched to a gene. The DNA of the CDR3 is TGTGCCAGCAGTCGATCGACAGGGTGGGGTAACAATGAGCAGTTCTTC. This sequence encodes CASSRSTGWGNNEQFF.

This clonotype was observed a handful of times. J is TRBJ2-7 and V is TRBV20-1; D may correspond to TRBD1 or TRBD2 (5 bases each). V shed 5 bases and J shed 0 bases, with 11 bases lying between them. The CDR3 contains 13 residues. Germline-derived CDR1 and CDR2 are DFQATT and SNEGSKA (reference sequence). The chain's CDR3 is CSAVRDDSYEQYV. CDR3 DNA: TGCAGTGCTGTCCGGGACGACTCCTACGAGCAGTACGTC.

The rearrangement uses TRBV12-3 or TRBV12-4 and TRBJ2-1; 7 bases are shared with TRBD1. This CDR3 has 14 residues. J gave up 7 bases and V 6 bases, and 9 bases lay outside the gene matches. The CDR3: CASSEDRVVNEQFF. The DNA of the CDR3 is TGTGCCAGCAGCGAAGACAGGGTCGTAAATGAGCAGTTCTTC.

By sample share, this clonotype is medium-sized. The chain joins TRBV3-1 to TRBJ2-3; TRBD2 matches at 7 bases. J was trimmed by 2 bases and V by 5 bases; bases with no gene match: 16. The V gene's germline CDR1 is LGHDT and CDR2 YNNKEL (reference sequence). The CDR3 sequence is 18 residues long. CDR3 nucleotides: TGTGCCAGCAGCGGGTTTGGTGGGGAGGGATCACCCACAGATACGCAGTATTTT. This sequence encodes CASSGFGGEGSPTDTQYF.

The V gene is TRBV3-1, the J gene TRBJ1-2; 8 bases map to TRBD1. V was clipped by 1 base and J by 2 bases; unmatched bases: 9. Germline CDR1 is LGHDT and CDR2 is YNNKEL (reference sequence). The CDR3 contains 17 residues. The CDR3 spells CASSQAGLGTGNYGYTF. In nucleotides, the CDR3 is TGTGCCAGCAGCCAAGCTGGGCTCGGGACAGGCAACTATGGCTACACCTTC.

This clonotype was seen only a few times. The V gene is TRBV4-1, the J gene TRBJ2-1; the match to TRBD1 covers 7 bases. The CDR3 covers 15 residues. The V and J ends lost 0 bases and 3 bases, in that order; junction bases with no gene match: 2. Germline loops: CDR1 MGHRA, CDR2 YSYEKL. The CDR3 sequence: CASSQDTGDYNEQFF. The CDR3 DNA reads as TGCGCCAGCAGCCAAGATACAGGGGACTACAATGAGCAGTTCTTC.

This clonotype was seen only a few times. This chain links TRBV4-2 with TRBJ2-7; D is tentatively TRBD1 or TRBD2 (5 bases each). Trimming left V 5 bases short and J 4 bases short, with 12 bases between. This CDR3 has 13 amino acids. Germline V gene data show CDR1 as LGHNA and CDR2 as YNFKEQ. This CDR3 is CASSKDEGYEQYF. CDR3 nucleotide sequence: TGTGCCAGCAGCAAGGACGAGGGGTACGAGCAGTACTTC.

The rearrangement links TRBV6-6 to TRBJ2-1; a weak D match, TRBD2 (5 bases). CDR1 and CDR2 from the germline V gene are MNHNY and SVGAGI (reference sequence). V was trimmed by 0 bases and J by 10 bases, leaving 7 bases between them. The CDR3 runs to 12 residues. CDR3 in amino acids: CASSYSTGEQFF. The CDR3, as DNA: TGTGCCAGCAGTTACTCGACGGGGGAGCAGTTCTTC.

The gene calls are TRBV7-9 and TRBJ2-5; 11 nucleotides line up with TRBD2. The CDR3 consists of 16 residues. Per the germline V gene, CDR1 is SEHNR and CDR2 is FQNEAQ (reference sequence). V dropped 5 bases and J dropped 1; count of bases not matched to a gene: 6. DNA of the CDR3: TGTGCCAGCAGCCCTCCTAGCGGGGGGTTCCAAGAGACCCAGTACTTC. Its protein is CASSPPSGGFQETQYF.